The clone carrying this T cell receptor (beta chain) was observed a handful of times. The antigen is undetermined. The CDR3 loop spans 14 amino acids. Trimming pared 0 bases from V and 0 bases from J, leaving 5 bases between. Germline CDR1 reads LGHNA; CDR2 reads YNFKEQ. These data are taken from a study of T cells after yellow fever vaccination. About the study: Those fractions that held only low numbers of cells were prepared using the SMART-Seq v4 Ultra Low Input RNA kit. Study-wide results and caveats: Faster peaking, at day 5 versus 15, marked a secondary response that was weaker. Detected again after the booster were most primary-vaccination clones, at nearly 97% CD4 and about 89% CD8.

TCRdb reprocessed the 5' RACE reads with MiXCR, giving one entry per CDR3 protein. The sample includes approximately 300,000 distinct CDR3 sequences, about 10% of them seen just once. The sequenced sample was CD4+ T cells sorted from PBMCs, obtained 45 days after the yellow fever booster vaccination. The TCR originated in a man between 18 and 35 years old who received the YFV17D yellow fever vaccine. The chain joins TRBV4-2 to TRBJ1-1; D is unclear. CDR3 sequence: CASSQEQMNTEAFF. The CDR3 DNA reads TGTGCCAGCAGCCAAGAACAAATGAACACTGAAGCTTTCTTT.